One and the same sample provided the 5 T cell receptor beta chains below, sequenced in a study of T cell clonotyping in hematopoietic cell transplantation. Libraries were prepared by immunoSEQ multiplex PCR; TCRdb keeps only in-frame clonotypes and omits some of them. The sample yields about 70,000 clones, 90% to 95% seen once. Input material: peripheral blood mononuclear cells. The receptor source for this set is a man between 50 and 59 years old in good health. Some clones in this sample may be carry-over from other donors' samples.

V usage is TRBV28 and J usage is TRBJ1-2; D remains unclear. V gave up 5 bases and J gave up 2 bases, with 21 bases separating them. This CDR3 is built from 17 residues. Looked up from germline, CDR1 is MDHEN and CDR2 is SYDVKM. The CDR3: CASSLQASSNRNYGYTF. The CDR3 DNA reads as TGTGCCAGCAGTCTCCAGGCGAGTTCAAACCGGAACTATGGCTACACCTTC.

The chain links TRBV7-2 to TRBJ2-7; a possible D gene is TRBD1 (5 bases). The CDR3 contains 14 residues. Germline values: CDR1 SGHTA, CDR2 FQGNSA. V was trimmed by 6 bases and J by 2 bases, leaving 14 bases between them. In nucleotides, the CDR3 is TGTGCCAGCAGGTTAACGACAGCCACCTACGAGCAGTACTTC. This gives the protein CASRLTTATYEQYF.

The V and J genes are TRBV4-3 and TRBJ2-7, with 8 bases that match TRBD2. Germline loops: CDR1 LGHNA, CDR2 YSLEER. This CDR3 contains 14 residues. The V gene end was trimmed by 2 bases and the J gene end by 4 bases; junction bases not matched to a gene: 4. As DNA, the CDR3 is TGCGCCAGCAGCCAAACTAGCGGAGATTACGAGCAGTACTTC. This gives the protein CASSQTSGDYEQYF.

V usage is TRBV9 and J usage is TRBJ1-1; D not certain. Looked up from germline, CDR1 is SGDLS and CDR2 is YYNGEE. V was clipped by 0 bases and J by 7 bases, with 13 bases between them. The CDR3 has 14 amino acids. DNA of the CDR3: TGTGCCAGCAGCGTAGCCACAACGGACCTTGAAGCTTTCTTT. This sequence encodes CASSVATTDLEAFF.

CDR3 loop: CASSLIPSTTDTQYF. Here the CDR3 DNA reads TGTGCCAGCAGCTTAATCCCTAGTACCACAGATACGCAGTATTTT. V is TRBV7-3 and J is TRBJ2-3; no firm D call. The germline V and J ends were trimmed by 1 base and 2 bases, with 10 bases remaining between them. This CDR3 is built from 15 residues. Germline V lookup: CDR1 SGHTA, CDR2 FQGTGA.